This TCR beta chain was sequenced for a study of Ad26.COV2.S vaccination and SARS-CoV-2 variants. Details on this clone: Its specificity is unknown.

Trimming stripped 2 bases from V and 0 bases from J, with 14 bases between. Germline V gene sequence: CDR1 MRHNA, CDR2 SNTAGT. This CDR3 is 16 amino acids long. Findings and caveats of the study: The study found higher spike-specific TCR breadth in vaccine than placebo recipients.

The data were produced by immunoSEQ multiplex PCR, yet TCRdb's version contains in-frame clones alone and is incomplete. Counted here are hundreds of thousands of clones, 75% to 90% occurring once; the ten biggest clones make up about 10%. Treatment here: around 19 received Ad26.COV2.S at low or high dose, single or two shots; roughly five received placebo; per-sample allocation not given. Samples were taken on day 63 after the first vaccine or placebo injection. It was Wuhan-strain SARS-CoV-2 spike that the Ad26 vaccine vector expressed. The V call is TRBV6-4, the J call TRBJ2-7, with D possibly TRBD1 on 6 matching bases. This TCR was recovered from a person between 18 and 59 years old who received the Ad26.COV2.S COVID-19 vaccine or a placebo. Sample: peripheral blood, taken in a trial of Ad26.COV2.S vaccine versus placebo. Here the CDR3 DNA reads TGTGCCAGCAGTGACACGGGACACCCAGGCTCCTACGAGCAGTACTTC. The encoded protein is CASSDTGHPGSYEQYF.